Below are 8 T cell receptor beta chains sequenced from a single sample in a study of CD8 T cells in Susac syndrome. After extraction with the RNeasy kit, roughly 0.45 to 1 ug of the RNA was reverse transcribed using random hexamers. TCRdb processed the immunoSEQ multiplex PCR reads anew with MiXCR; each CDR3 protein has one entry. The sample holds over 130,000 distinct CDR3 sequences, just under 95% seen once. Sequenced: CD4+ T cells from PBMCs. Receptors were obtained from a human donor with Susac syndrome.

CDR3 bases: TGTGCCAGCAGCTTAGGGGTAAGTGGCACTGAAGCTTTCTTT. Its translation is CASSLGVSGTEAFF. The V gene is TRBV7-2, the J gene TRBJ1-1; D not resolved. V lost 1 base, J lost 4 bases, and 10 bases lay in between. The CDR3 runs 14 residues. Germline V lookup: CDR1 SGHTA, CDR2 FQGNSA.

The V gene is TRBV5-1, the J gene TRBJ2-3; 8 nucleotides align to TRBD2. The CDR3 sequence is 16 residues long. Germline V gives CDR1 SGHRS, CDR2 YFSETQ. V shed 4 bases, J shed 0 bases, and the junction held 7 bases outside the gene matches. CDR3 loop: CASSPGTSPSTDTQYF. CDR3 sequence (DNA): TGCGCCAGCAGCCCGGGGACTAGTCCTAGCACAGATACGCAGTATTTT.

Written as DNA, the CDR3 is TGTGCCAGCAGCCAGGCCGACAGTCCCAATCAGCCCCAGCATTTT. As protein: CASSQADSPNQPQHF. This sequence joins TRBV4-2 and TRBJ1-5; possibly TRBD1 for D (5 bases). Germline values: CDR1 LGHNA, CDR2 YNFKEQ. Trimming took off 3 bases at V and 3 bases at J, with 12 bases between the two ends. The CDR3 has 15 amino acids.

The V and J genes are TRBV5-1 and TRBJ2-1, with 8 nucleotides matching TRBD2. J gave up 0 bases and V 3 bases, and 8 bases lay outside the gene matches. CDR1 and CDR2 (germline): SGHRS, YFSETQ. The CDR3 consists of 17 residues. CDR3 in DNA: TGCGCCAGCAGCTCCGAACTGAGCGGGAGCTCCTACAATGAGCAGTTCTTC. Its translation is CASSSELSGSSYNEQFF.

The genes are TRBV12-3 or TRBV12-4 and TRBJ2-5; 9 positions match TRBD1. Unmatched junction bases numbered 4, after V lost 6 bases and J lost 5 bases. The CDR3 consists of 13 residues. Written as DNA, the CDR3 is TGTGCCAGCAGAGGACAGGGGAGGGAGACCCAGTACTTC. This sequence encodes CASRGQGRETQYF.

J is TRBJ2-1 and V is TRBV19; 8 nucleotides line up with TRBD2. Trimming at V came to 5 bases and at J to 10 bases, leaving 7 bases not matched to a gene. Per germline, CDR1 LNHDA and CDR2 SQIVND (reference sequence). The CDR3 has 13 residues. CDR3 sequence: CASSREGGYEQFF. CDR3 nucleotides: TGTGCCAGTAGTCGGGAGGGAGGGTACGAGCAGTTCTTC.

The CDR3 DNA is TGTGCCAGCAGCCACCACACCCTAGCGGGGGCAGATACGCAGTATTTT. It encodes CASSHHTLAGADTQYF. This rearrangement joins TRBV3-1 to TRBJ2-3, with TRBD2 matching over 10 bases. Germline-derived CDR1 and CDR2 are LGHDT and YNNKEL (reference sequence). Trimming removed 3 bases from V and 4 bases from J; junction bases left unmatched: 7. This CDR3 spans 16 amino acids.

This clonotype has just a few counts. CDR3 in amino acids: CASSPNREFHGYTF. CDR3 coding DNA: TGTGCCAGCAGCCCAAACCGGGAATTCCATGGCTACACCTTC. The chain uses TRBV4-2 and TRBJ1-2; D remains ambiguous. The germline V gene encodes CDR1 LGHNA and CDR2 YNFKEQ. V lost 4 bases and J 6 bases, leaving 15 bases between the germline ends. The CDR3 contains 14 residues.